The 13 T cell receptor beta chains below all came from one sample that was sequenced in a study of cytomegalovirus exposure and HLA in healthy donors. Generated by immunoSEQ multiplex PCR, the TCRdb table keeps only in-frame clones and is missing some. The table includes some 120,000 clones, about 88% detected once. Sequencing input: PBMCs. These receptors all come from a woman in her late teens or twenties in good health and CMV-seronegative.

The gene calls are TRBV7-9 and TRBJ1-2; D unresolved. V gave up 0 bases and J gave up 7 bases, with 6 bases separating them. In germline, CDR1 is SEHNR, CDR2 FQNEAQ (reference sequence). The CDR3 loop spans 12 amino acids. CDR3 region: CASSLARGGYTF. The CDR3 DNA follows: TGTGCCAGCAGCTTAGCGCGCGGTGGCTACACCTTC.

The chain combines TRBV28 with TRBJ1-2; 11 bases align to TRBD1. This CDR3 has 12 residues. Germline V CDR1 and CDR2: MDHEN, SYDVKM. Trimming at V came to 7 bases and at J to 14 bases, leaving 9 bases not matched to a gene. CDR3 residues: CASISGQGAPTF. The CDR3 DNA reads TGTGCCAGCATTTCCGGACAGGGGGCCCCAACCTTC.

This clone was seen only a few times. The chain is built from TRBV15 and TRBJ2-7; D remains unclear. This CDR3 region has 16 residues. The V end lost 0 bases, the J end lost 0 bases, and 12 bases lay between the germline ends. CDR1 is LNHNV, CDR2 YYDKDF, per germline (reference sequence). The DNA for the CDR3 is TGTGCCACCAGCAGAGATATCTTAAGGAGCTCCTACGAGCAGTACTTC. This gives the protein CATSRDILRSSYEQYF.

J is TRBJ2-3 and V is TRBV10-1; TRBD2 is a possible D gene (6 bases). CDR3 length: 12 residues. Germline assignment: CDR1 WNHNN and CDR2 SYGVQD (reference sequence). With 2 bases removed from V and 11 bases from J, the gap between germline ends came to 11 bases. The CDR3 nucleotides read TGCGCCAGCAGTGAGGCTTCCGGGAGGCAGTATTTT. Its translation is CASSEASGRQYF.

The V gene is TRBV6-5, the J gene TRBJ2-2; 9 bases match TRBD1. Germline loops: CDR1 MNHEY, CDR2 SVGAGI. The CDR3 extends over 13 amino acids. The V segment lost 8 bases and the J segment 5 bases; nucleotides outside the gene matches: 3. Here the CDR3 reads CASRQGVTGELFF. The CDR3, as DNA: TGTGCCAGCCGACAGGGGGTAACCGGGGAGCTGTTTTTT.

The J gene is TRBJ2-7, the V gene TRBV10-2; TRBD2 is a possible D gene (5 bases). V lost 7 bases and J lost 5, with 15 bases in between. The germline gives CDR1 WSHSY, CDR2 SAAADI. This CDR3 is built from 13 residues. The CDR3 bases are TGCGCCAGCAAGAGTGGGAGAGTCCACGAGCAGTACTTC. This gives the protein CASKSGRVHEQYF.

The V gene is TRBV30, the J gene TRBJ2-7, with TRBD2 matching over 13 bases. Trimming took 1 base from V and 6 from J; bases not matched to a gene: 6. This CDR3 is built from 15 residues. From germline, CDR1 is GTSNPN and CDR2 SVGIG (reference sequence). The CDR3 reads CAWSGRRLAGGEQYF. CDR3 nucleotides: TGTGCCTGGAGTGGCCGGAGACTAGCGGGGGGCGAGCAGTACTTC.

The chain is built from TRBV27 and TRBJ2-1; the match to TRBD2 covers 9 bases. Germline V gene lookup returns CDR1 MNHEY and CDR2 SMNVEV (reference sequence). The CDR3 runs 15 residues. Trimming removed 5 bases from V and 3 bases from J; junction bases left unmatched: 5. The DNA of the CDR3 is TGTGCCAGCAGTGCACCTAGCGGGGTCTACAATGAGCAGTTCTTC. As protein: CASSAPSGVYNEQFF.

This chain's CDR3 is CASSSSSDGRDLHQPQHF. CDR3 nucleotide sequence: TGTGCCAGCAGTTCCTCAAGCGATGGGAGGGATTTGCATCAGCCCCAGCATTTT. V and J are TRBV28 and TRBJ1-5; D remains unclear. The CDR3 is 18 amino acids. V was shortened by 4 bases and J by 5 bases, with 24 bases between the two germline ends. Germline V gene lookup returns CDR1 MDHEN and CDR2 SYDVKM.

This chain joins TRBV18 and TRBJ1-1; D is uncertain. The CDR3 covers 13 residues. CDR1 and CDR2 from the germline V gene are KGHSH and LQKENI. The V end was cut by 3 bases, the J end by 3 bases, with 8 bases between. In nucleotides, the CDR3 is TGTGCCAGCTCACCTATTCAGGACACTGAAGCTTTCTTT. Protein sequence: CASSPIQDTEAFF.

The CDR3 loop reads CASSLGQDLNNQPQHF. As DNA, the CDR3 is TGTGCCAGCAGCTTGGGACAGGATCTTAACAATCAGCCCCAGCATTTT. The chain recombines TRBV7-9 with TRBJ1-5, with 8 bases aligning to TRBD1. The CDR3 runs 16 residues. Germline V gene lookup returns CDR1 SEHNR and CDR2 FQNEAQ (reference sequence). J lost 3 bases, V lost 3 bases, and 7 bases had no gene match.

CDR3: CASSFGSQYGYTF. In nucleotides, the CDR3 is TGTGCCAGCAGTTTTGGGAGCCAATATGGCTACACCTTC. The chain employs TRBV28 and TRBJ1-2, with D hard to call. The CDR3 is made up of 13 amino acids. Trimming took 3 bases from V and 5 from J, leaving 10 bases between them. Germline CDR1 is MDHEN and CDR2 is SYDVKM.

J is TRBJ2-2 and V is TRBV4-1, with no clear D. Deletions cut 6 bases from V and 6 bases from J, with 8 bases between. This CDR3 has 12 residues. CDR1 and CDR2 from the germline V gene are MGHRA and YSYEKL. The CDR3 DNA sequence: TGCGCCAGCAGTCTTCCCGCCGGGGAGCTGTTTTTT. Its translation is CASSLPAGELFF.